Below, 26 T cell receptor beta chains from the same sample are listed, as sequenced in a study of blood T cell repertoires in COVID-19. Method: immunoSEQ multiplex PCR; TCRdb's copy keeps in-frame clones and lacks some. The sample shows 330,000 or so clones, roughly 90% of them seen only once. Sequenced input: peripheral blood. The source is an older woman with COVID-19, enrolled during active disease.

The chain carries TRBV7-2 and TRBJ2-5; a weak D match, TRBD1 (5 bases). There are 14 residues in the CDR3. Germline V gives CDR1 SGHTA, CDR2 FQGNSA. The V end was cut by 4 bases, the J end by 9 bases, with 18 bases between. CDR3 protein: CASSSPTEAWAQYF. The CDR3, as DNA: TGTGCCAGCAGCTCGCCGACAGAGGCATGGGCCCAGTACTTC.

The chain's CDR3 is CAISESTDSPPAFF. CDR3 DNA: TGTGCCATCAGTGAGTCGACGGACAGTCCCCCAGCTTTCTTT. J is TRBJ1-1 and V is TRBV10-3; a weak D match, TRBD1 (6 bases). This CDR3 is built from 14 residues. From germline, CDR1 is ENHRY and CDR2 SYGVKD. V shed 0 bases and J shed 10 bases, with 15 bases lying between them.

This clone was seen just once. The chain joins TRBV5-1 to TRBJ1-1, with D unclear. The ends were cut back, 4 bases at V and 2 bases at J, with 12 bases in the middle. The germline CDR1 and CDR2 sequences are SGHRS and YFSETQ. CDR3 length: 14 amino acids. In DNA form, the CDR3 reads TGCGCCAGCAGCCCGTACACGGGAAACACTGAAGCTTTCTTT. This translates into CASSPYTGNTEAFF. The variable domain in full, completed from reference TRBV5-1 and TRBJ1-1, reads KAGVTQTPRYLIKTRGQQVTLSCSPISGHRSVSWYQQTPGQGLQFLFEYFSETQRNKGNFPGRFSGRQFSNSRSEMNVSTLELGDSALYLCASSPYTGNTEAFFGQGTRLTVV.

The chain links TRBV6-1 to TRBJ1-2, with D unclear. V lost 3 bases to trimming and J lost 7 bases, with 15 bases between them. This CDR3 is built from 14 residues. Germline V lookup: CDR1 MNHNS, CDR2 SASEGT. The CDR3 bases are TGTGCCAGCAGTGAGGTCGCCAAGCGGTTTGGCTACACCTTC. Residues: CASSEVAKRFGYTF.

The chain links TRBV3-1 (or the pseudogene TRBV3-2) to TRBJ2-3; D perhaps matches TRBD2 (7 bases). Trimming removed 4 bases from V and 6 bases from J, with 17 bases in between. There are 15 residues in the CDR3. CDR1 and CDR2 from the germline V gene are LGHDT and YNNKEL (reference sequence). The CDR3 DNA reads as TGTGCCAGCAGCCTTAGTGGGGGGGCCTCTGATACGCAGTATTTT. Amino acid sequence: CASSLSGGASDTQYF.

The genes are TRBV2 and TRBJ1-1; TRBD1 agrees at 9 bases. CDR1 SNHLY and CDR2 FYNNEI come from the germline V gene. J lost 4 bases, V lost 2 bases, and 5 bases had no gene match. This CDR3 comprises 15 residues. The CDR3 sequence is CASSEWGQGSTEAFF. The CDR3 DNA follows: TGTGCCAGCAGTGAATGGGGACAGGGTTCCACTGAAGCTTTCTTT.

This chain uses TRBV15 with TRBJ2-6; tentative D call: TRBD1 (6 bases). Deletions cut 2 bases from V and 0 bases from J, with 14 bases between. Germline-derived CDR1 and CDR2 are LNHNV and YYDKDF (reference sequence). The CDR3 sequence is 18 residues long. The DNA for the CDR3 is TGTGCCACCAGCAGAAGAACAGGGATCTCCTCTGGGGCCAACGTCCTGACTTTC. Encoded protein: CATSRRTGISSGANVLTF. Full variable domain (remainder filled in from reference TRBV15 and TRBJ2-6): DAMVIQNPRYQVTQFGKPVTLSCSQTLNHNVMYWYQQKSSQAPKLLFHYYDKDFNNEADTPDNFQSRRPNTSFCFLDIRSPGLGDTAMYLCATSRRTGISSGANVLTFGAGSRLTVL.

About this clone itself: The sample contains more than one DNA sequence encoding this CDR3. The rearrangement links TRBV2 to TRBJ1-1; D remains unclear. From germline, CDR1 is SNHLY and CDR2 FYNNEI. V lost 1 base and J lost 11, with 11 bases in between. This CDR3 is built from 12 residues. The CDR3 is CASSEGSLEAFF. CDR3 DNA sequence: TGTGCCAGCAGTGAAGGAAGCCTAGAGGCTTTCTTT.

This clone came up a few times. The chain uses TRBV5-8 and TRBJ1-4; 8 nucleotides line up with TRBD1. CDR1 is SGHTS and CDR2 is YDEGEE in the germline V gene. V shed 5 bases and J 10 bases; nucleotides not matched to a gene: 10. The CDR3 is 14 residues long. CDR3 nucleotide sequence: TGTGCCAGCAGGGAGCGGACAGGGATCGGAAAACTGTTTTTT. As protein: CASRERTGIGKLFF.

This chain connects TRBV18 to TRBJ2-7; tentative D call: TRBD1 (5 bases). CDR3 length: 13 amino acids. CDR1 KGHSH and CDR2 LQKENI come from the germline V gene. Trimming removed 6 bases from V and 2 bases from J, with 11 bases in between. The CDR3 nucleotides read TGTGCCAGCTCTCAGGGCAGTACCTACGAGCAGTACTTC. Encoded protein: CASSQGSTYEQYF.

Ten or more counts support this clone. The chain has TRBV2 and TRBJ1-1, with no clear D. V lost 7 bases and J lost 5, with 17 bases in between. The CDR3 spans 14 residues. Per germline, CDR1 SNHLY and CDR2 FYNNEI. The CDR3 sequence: CASNRLGVGTEAFF. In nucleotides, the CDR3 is TGTGCCAGCAACCGACTTGGAGTTGGAACTGAAGCTTTCTTT.

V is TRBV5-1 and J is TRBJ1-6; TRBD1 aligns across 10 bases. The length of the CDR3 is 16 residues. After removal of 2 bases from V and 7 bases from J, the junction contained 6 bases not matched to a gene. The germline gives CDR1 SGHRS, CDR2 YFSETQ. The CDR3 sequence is CASSFMAGQGNSPLHF. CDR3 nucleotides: TGCGCCAGCAGCTTCATGGCGGGACAGGGGAATTCACCCCTCCACTTT.

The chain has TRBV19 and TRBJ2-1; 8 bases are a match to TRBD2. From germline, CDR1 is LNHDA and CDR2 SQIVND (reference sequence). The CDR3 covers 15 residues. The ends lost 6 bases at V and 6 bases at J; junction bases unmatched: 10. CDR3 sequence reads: CASSSWGGGPNEQFF. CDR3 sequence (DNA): TGTGCCAGTAGCTCCTGGGGCGGGGGGCCCAATGAGCAGTTCTTC.

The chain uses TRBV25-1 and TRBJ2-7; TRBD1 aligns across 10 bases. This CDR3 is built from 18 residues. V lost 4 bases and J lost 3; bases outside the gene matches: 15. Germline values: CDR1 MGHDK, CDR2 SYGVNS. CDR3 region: CASSGDRGFASVGYEQYF. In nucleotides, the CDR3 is TGTGCCAGCAGTGGGGACAGGGGTTTCGCCTCCGTCGGCTACGAGCAGTACTTC.

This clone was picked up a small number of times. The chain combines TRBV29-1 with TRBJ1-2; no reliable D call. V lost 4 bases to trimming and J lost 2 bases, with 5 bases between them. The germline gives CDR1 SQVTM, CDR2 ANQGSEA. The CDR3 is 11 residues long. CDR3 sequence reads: CSVVSNYGYTF. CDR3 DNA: TGCAGCGTTGTCTCCAACTATGGCTACACCTTC.

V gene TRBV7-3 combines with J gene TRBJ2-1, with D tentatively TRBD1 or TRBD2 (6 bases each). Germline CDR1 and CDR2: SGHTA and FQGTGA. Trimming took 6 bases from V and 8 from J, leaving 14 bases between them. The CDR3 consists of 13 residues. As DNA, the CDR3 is TGTGCCAGCAGTTTACAGGGAGGAGATGAGCAGTTCTTC. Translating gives CASSLQGGDEQFF.

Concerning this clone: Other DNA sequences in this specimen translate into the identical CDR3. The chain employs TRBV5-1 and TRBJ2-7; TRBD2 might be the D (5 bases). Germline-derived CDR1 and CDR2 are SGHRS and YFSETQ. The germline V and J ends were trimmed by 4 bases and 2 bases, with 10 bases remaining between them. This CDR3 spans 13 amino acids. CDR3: CASSPEAAYEQYF. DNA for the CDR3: TGCGCCAGCAGCCCTGAAGCGGCCTACGAGCAGTACTTC.

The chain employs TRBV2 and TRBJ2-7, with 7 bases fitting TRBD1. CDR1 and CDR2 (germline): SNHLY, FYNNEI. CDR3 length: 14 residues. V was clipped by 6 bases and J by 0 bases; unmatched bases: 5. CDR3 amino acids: CASRRDSGSYEQYF. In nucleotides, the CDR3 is TGTGCCAGCAGGAGGGACAGCGGCTCCTACGAGCAGTACTTC.

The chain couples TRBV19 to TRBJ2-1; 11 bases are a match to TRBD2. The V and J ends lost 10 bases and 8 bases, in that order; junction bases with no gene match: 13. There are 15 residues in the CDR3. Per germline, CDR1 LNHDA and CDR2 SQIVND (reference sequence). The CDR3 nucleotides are TGTGCCACCCGACTAGCGGGGCCCCCTGGGGATGAGCAGTTCTTC. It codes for CATRLAGPPGDEQFF.

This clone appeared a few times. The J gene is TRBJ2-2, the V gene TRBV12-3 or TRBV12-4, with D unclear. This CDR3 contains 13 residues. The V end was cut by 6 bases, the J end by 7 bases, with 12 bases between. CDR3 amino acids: CASSTHIYGELFF. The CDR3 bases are TGTGCCAGCAGCACGCATATCTACGGGGAGCTGTTTTTT.

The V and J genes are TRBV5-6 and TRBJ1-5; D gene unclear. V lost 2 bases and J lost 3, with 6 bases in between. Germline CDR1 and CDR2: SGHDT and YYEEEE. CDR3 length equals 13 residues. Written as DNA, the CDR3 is TGTGCCAGCAGCTTCCGACACAATCAGCCCCAGCATTTT. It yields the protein CASSFRHNQPQHF.

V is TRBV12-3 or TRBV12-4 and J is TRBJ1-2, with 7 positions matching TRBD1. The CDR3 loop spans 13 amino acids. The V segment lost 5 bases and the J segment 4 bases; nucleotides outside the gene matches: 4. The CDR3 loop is CASSPRTGYGYTF. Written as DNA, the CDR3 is TGTGCCAGCAGTCCCCGGACAGGCTATGGCTACACCTTC.

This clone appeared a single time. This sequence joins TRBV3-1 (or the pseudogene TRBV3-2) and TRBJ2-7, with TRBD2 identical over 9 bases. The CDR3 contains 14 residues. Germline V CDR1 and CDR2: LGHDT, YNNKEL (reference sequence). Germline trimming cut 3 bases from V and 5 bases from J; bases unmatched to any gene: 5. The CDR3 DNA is TGTGCCAGCAGCCAGGCGGGGGGGCTAAACGAGCAGTACTTC. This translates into CASSQAGGLNEQYF.

CDR3 in amino acids: CASSHEWTGAMNTEAFF. DNA of the CDR3: TGTGCCAGCAGCCATGAGTGGACAGGGGCCATGAACACTGAAGCTTTCTTT. The chain uses TRBV4-2 and TRBJ1-1; 9 bases match TRBD1. The CDR3 covers 17 residues. The germline V gene encodes CDR1 LGHNA and CDR2 YNFKEQ. Trimming removed 3 bases from V and 0 bases from J; junction bases left unmatched: 8.

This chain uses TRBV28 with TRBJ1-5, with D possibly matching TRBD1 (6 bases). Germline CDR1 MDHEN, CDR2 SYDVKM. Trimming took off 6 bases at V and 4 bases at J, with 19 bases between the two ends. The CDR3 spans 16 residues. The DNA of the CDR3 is TGTGCCAGCAGCTATTACAGGGCCACCCAAAATCAGCCCCAGCATTTT. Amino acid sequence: CASSYYRATQNQPQHF.

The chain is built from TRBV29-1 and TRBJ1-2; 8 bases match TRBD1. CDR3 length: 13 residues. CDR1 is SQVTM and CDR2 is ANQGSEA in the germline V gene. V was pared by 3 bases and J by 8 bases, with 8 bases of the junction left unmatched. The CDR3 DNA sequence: TGCAGCGTTGACCTGACAGGGGTGAGGGGCTACACCTTC. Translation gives CSVDLTGVRGYTF.